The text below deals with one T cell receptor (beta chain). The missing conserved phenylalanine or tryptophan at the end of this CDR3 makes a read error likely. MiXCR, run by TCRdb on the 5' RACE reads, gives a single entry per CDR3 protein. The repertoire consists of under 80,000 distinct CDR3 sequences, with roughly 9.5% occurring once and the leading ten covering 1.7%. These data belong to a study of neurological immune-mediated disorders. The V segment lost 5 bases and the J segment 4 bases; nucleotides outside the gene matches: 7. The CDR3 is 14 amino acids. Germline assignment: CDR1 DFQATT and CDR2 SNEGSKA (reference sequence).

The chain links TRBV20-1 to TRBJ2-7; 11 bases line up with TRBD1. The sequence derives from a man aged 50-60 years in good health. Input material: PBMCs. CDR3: CSASGGTGGYEQYL. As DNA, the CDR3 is TGCAGTGCTTCCGGTGGGACAGGGGGATACGAGCAGTACTTA.